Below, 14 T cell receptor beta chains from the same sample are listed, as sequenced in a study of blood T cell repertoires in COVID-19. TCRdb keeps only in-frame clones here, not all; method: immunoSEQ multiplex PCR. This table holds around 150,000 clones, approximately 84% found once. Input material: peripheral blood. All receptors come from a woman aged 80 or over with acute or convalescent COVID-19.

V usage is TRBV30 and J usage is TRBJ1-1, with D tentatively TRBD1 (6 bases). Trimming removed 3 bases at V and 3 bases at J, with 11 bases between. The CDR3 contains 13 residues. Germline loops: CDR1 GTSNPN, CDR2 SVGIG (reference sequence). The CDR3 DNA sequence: TGTGCCTGGAGCGGCCGGACAGACACTGAAGCTTTCTTT. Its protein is CAWSGRTDTEAFF.

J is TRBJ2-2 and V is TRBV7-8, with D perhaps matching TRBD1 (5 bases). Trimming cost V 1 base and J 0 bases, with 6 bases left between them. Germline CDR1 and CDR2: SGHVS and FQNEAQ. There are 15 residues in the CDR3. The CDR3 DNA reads TGTGCCAGCAGCTTAGTACAGGCGAACACCGGGGAGCTGTTTTTT. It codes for CASSLVQANTGELFF.

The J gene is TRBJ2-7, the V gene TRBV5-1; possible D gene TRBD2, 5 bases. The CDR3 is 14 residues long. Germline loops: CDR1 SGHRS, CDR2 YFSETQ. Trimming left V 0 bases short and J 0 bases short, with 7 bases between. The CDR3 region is CASSLVGSSYEQYF. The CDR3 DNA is TGCGCCAGCAGCTTGGTTGGGAGCTCCTACGAGCAGTACTTC.

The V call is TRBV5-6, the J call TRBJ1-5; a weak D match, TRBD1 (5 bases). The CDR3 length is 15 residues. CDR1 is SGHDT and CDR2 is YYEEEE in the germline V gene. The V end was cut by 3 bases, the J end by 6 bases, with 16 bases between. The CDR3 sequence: CASSSRMTAAQPQHF. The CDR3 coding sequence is TGTGCCAGCAGCTCGAGGATGACAGCTGCTCAGCCCCAGCATTTT. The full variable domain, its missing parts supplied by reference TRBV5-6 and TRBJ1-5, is DAGVTQSPTHLIKTRGQQVTLRCSPKSGHDTVSWYQQALGQGPQFIFQYYEEEERQRGNFPDRFSGHQFPNYSSELNVNALLLGDSALYLCASSSRMTAAQPQHFGDGTRLSIL.

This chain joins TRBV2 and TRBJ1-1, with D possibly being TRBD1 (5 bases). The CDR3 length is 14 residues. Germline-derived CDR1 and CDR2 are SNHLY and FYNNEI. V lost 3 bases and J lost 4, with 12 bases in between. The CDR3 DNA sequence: TGTGCCAGCAGTGAGGAGGGGTTGGGCACTGAAGCTTTCTTT. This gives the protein CASSEEGLGTEAFF.

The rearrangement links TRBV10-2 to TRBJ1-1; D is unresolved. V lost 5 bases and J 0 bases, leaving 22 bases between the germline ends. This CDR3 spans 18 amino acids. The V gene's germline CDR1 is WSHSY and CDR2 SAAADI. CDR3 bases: TGCGCCAGCAGTCTTGGGAACCCCGGGGTACGTATGAACACTGAAGCTTTCTTT. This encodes CASSLGNPGVRMNTEAFF.

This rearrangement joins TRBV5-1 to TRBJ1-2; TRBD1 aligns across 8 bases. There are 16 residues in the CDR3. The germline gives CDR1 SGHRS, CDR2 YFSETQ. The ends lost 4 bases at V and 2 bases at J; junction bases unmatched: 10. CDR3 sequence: CASSPALGTGNYGYTF. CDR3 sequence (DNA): TGCGCCAGCAGCCCGGCCCTCGGGACAGGAAACTATGGCTACACCTTC.

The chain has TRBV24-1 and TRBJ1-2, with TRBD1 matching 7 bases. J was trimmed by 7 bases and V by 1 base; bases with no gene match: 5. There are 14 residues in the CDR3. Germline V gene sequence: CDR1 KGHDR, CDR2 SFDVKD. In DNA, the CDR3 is TGTGCCACCAGTGATTTCCGACAGGGCGGTGGCTACACCTTC. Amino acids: CATSDFRQGGGYTF.

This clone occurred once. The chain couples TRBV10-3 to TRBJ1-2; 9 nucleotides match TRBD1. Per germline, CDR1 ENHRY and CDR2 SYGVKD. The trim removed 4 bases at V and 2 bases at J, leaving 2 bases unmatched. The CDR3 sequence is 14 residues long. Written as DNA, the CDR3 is TGTGCCATCAGTGTACAGGGGGCAAACTATGGCTACACCTTC. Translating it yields CAISVQGANYGYTF.

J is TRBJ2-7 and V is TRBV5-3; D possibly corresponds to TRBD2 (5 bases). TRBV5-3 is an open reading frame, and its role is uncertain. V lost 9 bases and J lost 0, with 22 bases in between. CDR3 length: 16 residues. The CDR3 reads CATYTPDGGYSYEQYF. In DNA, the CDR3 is TGTGCCACCTATACTCCGGACGGAGGATACTCCTACGAGCAGTACTTC.

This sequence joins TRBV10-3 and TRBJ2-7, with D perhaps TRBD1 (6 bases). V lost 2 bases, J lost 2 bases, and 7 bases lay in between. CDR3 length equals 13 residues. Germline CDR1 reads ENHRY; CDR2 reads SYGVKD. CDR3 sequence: CAISEGQPYEQYF. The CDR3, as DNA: TGTGCCATCAGTGAGGGACAGCCCTACGAGCAGTACTTC.

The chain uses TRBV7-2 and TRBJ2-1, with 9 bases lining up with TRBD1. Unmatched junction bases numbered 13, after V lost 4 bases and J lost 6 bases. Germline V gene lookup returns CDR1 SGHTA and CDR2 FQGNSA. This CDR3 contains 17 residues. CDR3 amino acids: CASSSQSRTGAGNEQFF. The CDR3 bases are TGTGCCAGCAGCTCCCAATCCCGGACAGGGGCGGGCAATGAGCAGTTCTTC.

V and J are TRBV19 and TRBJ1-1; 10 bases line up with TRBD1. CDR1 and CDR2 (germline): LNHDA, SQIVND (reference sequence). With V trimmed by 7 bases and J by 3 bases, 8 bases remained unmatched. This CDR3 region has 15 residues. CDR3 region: CASTDRGRRDTEAFF. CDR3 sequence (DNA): TGTGCCAGTACTGACAGGGGGCGCCGGGACACTGAAGCTTTCTTT.

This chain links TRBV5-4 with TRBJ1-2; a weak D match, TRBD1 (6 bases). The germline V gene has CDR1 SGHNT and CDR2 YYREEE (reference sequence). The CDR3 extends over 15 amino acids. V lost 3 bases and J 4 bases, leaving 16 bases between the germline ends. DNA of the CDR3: TGTGCCAGCAGCTCTTCTCCAGGGGTTGCCTATGGCTACACCTTC. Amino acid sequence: CASSSSPGVAYGYTF. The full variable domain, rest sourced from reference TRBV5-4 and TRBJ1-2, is ETGVTQSPTHLIKTRGQQVTLRCSSQSGHNTVSWYQQALGQGPQFIFQYYREEENGRGNFPPRFSGLQFPNYSSELNVNALELDDSALYLCASSSSPGVAYGYTFGSGTRLTVV.